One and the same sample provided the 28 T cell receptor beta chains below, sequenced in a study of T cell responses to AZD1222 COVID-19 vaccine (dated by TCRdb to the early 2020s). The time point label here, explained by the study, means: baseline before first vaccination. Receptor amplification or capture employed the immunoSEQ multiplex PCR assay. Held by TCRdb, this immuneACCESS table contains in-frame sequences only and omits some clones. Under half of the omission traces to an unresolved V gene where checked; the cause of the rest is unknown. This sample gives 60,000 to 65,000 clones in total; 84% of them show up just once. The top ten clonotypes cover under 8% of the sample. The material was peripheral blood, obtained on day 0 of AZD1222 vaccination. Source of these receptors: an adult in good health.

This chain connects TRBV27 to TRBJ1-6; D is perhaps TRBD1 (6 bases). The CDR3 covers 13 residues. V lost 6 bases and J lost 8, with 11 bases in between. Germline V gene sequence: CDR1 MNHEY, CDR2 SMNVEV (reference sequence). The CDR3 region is CASSFPGDSPLHF. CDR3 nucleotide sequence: TGTGCCAGCAGCTTCCCAGGGGATTCACCCCTCCACTTT.

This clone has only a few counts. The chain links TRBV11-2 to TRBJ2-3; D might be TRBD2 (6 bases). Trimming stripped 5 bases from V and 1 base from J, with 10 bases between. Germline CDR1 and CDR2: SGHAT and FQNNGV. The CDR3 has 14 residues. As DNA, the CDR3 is TGTGCCAGCAGCGTTCCGGGAGGCACAGATACGCAGTATTTT. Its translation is CASSVPGGTDTQYF.

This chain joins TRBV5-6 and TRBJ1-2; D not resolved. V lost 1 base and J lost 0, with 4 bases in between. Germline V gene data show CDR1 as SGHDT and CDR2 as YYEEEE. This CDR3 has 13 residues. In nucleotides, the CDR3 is TGTGCCAGCAGCTTGTGGTCTAACTATGGCTACACCTTC. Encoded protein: CASSLWSNYGYTF.

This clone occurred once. The CDR3 bases are TGTGCCAGCAGCCAAGATTCAGGGGGCGAATCCTACGAGCAGTACTTC. It codes for CASSQDSGGESYEQYF. The chain uses TRBV3-1 (or the pseudogene TRBV3-2) and TRBJ2-7; 8 bases are shared with TRBD1. This CDR3 has 16 residues. V dropped 0 bases and J dropped 1; count of bases not matched to a gene: 5. The germline V gene has CDR1 LGHDT and CDR2 YNNKEL (reference sequence).

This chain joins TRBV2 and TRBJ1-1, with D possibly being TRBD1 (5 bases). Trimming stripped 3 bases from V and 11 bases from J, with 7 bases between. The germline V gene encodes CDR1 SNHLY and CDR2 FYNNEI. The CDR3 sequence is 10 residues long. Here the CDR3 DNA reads TGTGCCAGCAGTGAGGGACGGGCTTTCTTT. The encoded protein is CASSEGRAFF.

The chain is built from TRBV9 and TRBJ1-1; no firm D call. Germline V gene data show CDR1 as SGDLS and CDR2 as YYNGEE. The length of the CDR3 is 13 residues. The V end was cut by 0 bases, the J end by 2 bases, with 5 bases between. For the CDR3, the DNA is TGTGCCAGCAGCGTAGCGGGCAACACTGAAGCTTTCTTT. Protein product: CASSVAGNTEAFF.

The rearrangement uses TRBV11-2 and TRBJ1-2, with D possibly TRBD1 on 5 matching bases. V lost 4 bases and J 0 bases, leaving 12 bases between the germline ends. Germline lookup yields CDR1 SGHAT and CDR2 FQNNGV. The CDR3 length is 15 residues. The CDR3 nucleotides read TGTGCCAGCAGCTCCAGGGTGTCTCCTAACTATGGCTACACCTTC. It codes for CASSSRVSPNYGYTF.

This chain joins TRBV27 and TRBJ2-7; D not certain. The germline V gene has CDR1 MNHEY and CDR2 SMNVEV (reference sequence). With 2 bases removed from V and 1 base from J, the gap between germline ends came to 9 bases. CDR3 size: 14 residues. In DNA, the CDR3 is TGTGCCAGCAGTTTAGACCGGTTTTCCTACGAGCAGTACTTC. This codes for CASSLDRFSYEQYF.

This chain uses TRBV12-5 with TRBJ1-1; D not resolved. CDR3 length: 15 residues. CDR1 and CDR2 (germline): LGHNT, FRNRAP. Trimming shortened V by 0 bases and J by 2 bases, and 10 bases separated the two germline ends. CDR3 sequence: CASGLVLMTNTEAFF. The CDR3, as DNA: TGTGCTAGTGGTTTGGTACTTATGACCAACACTGAAGCTTTCTTT.

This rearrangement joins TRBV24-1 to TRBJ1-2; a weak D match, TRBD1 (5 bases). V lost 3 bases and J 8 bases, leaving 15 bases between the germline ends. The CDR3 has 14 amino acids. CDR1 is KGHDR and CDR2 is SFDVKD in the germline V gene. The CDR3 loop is CATSDPRGSRGYTF. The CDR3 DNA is TGTGCCACCAGTGATCCTCGGGGCAGCCGGGGCTACACCTTC.

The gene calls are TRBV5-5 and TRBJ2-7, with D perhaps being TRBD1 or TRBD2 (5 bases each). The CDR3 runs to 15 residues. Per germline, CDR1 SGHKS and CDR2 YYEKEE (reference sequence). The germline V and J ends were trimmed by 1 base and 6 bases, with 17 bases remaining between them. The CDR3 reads CASSLLAGDRVEQYF. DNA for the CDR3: TGTGCCAGCAGCTTGTTGGCCGGGGACCGAGTCGAGCAGTACTTC. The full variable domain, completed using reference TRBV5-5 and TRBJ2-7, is DAGVTQSPTHLIKTRGQQVTLRCSPISGHKSVSWYQQVLGQGPQFIFQYYEKEERGRGNFPDRFSARQFPNYSSELNVNALLLGDSALYLCASSLLAGDRVEQYFGPGTRLTVT.

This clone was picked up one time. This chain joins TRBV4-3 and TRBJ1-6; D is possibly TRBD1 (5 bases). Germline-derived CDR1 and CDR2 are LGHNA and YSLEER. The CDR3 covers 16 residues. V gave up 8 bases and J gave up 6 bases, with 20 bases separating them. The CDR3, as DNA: TGCGCCAGCTCCAACGACAGTGTAAAAAGTAATTCACCCCTCCACTTT. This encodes CASSNDSVKSNSPLHF.

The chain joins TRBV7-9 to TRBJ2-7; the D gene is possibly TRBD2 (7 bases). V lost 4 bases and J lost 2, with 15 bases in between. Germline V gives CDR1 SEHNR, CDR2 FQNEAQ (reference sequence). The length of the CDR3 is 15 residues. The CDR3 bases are TGTGCCAGCAGCTCACACGGGGGGCAGCCCTACGAGCAGTACTTC. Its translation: CASSSHGGQPYEQYF.

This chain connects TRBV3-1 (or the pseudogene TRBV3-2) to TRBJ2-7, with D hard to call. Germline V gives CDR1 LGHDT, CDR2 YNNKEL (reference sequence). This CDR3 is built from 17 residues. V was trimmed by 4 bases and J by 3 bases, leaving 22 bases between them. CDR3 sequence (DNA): TGTGCCAGCAGCCGCAGCCCGTCACAGAGGTCGGGCTACGAGCAGTACTTC. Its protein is CASSRSPSQRSGYEQYF.

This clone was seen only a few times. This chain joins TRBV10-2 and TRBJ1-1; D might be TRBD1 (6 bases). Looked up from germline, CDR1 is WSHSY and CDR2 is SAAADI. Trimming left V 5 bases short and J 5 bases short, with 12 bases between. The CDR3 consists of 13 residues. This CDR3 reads CASSHGGGTEAFF. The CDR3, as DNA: TGCGCCAGCAGTCACGGAGGGGGGACTGAAGCTTTCTTT.

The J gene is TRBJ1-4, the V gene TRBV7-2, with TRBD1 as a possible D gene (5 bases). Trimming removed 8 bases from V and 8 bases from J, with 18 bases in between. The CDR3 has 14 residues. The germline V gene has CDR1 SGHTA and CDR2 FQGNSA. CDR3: CASAPLGGREKLFF. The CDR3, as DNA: TGTGCCAGCGCCCCCTTGGGGGGTAGAGAAAAACTGTTTTTT.

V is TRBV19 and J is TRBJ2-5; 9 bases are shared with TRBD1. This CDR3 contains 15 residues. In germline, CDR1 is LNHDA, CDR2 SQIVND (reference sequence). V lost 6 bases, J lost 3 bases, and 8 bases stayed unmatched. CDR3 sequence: CASRAGQGKKETQYF. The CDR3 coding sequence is TGTGCCAGTAGGGCGGGACAGGGCAAAAAAGAGACCCAGTACTTC. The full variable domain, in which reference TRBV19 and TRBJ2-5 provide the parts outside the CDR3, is DGGITQSPKYLFRKEGQNVTLSCEQNLNHDAMYWYRQDPGQGLRLIYYSQIVNDFQKGDIAEGYSVSREKKESFPLTVTSAQKNPTAFYLCASRAGQGKKETQYFGPGTRLLVL.

The CDR3 spells CASSYSPGYKDTEAFF. The CDR3, as DNA: TGTGCCAGCAGTTACTCGCCGGGTTATAAGGACACTGAAGCTTTCTTT. V gene TRBV6-5 combines with J gene TRBJ1-1; D is undetermined. Per germline, CDR1 MNHEY and CDR2 SVGAGI. The CDR3 spans 16 residues. The ends were cut back, 0 bases at V and 3 bases at J, with 14 bases in the middle.

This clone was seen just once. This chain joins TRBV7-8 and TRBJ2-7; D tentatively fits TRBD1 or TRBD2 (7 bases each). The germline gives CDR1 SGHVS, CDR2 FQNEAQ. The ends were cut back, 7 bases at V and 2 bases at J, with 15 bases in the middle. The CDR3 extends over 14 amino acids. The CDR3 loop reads CASNRAGQPYEQYF. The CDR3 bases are TGTGCCAGCAACCGAGCGGGACAGCCCTACGAGCAGTACTTC.

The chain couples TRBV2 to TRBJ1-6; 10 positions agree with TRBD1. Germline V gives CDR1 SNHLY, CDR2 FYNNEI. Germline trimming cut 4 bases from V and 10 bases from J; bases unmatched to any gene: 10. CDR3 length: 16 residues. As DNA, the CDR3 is TGTGCCAGCAGTGGGGACAGGGGCGGTCCAAAATCACCCCTCCACTTT. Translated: CASSGDRGGPKSPLHF.

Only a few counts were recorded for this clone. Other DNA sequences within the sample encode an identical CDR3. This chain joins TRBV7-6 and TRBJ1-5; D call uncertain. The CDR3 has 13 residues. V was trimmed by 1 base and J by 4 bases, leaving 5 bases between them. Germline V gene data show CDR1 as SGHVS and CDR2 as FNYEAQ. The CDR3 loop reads CASSLGENQPQHF. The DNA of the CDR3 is TGTGCCAGCAGCTTAGGAGAAAATCAGCCCCAGCATTTT. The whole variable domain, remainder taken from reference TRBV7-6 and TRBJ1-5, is GAGVSQSPRYKVTKRGQDVALRCDPISGHVSLYWYRQALGQGPEFLTYFNYEAQQDKSGLPNDRFSAERPEGSISTLTIQRTEQRDSAMYRCASSLGENQPQHFGDGTRLSIL.

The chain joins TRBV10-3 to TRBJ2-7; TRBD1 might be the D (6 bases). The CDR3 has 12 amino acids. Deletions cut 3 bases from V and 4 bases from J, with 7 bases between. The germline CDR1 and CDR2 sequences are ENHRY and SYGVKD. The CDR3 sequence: CAISEQGYEQYF. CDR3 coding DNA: TGTGCCATCAGTGAACAGGGTTACGAGCAGTACTTC.

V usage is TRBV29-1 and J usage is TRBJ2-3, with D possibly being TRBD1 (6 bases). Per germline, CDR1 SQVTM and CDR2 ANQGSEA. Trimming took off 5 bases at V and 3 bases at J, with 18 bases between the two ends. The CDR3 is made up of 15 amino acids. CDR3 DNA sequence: TGCAGCGTTTCAGGTGCCCAGGGGCAGACAGATACGCAGTATTTT. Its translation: CSVSGAQGQTDTQYF.

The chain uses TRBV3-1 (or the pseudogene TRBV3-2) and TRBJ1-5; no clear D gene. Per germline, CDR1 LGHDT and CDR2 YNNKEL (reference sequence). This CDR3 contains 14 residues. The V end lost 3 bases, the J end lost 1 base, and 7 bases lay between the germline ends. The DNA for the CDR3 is TGTGCCAGCAGCCAGCCGGGAAGCAATCAGCCCCAGCATTTT. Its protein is CASSQPGSNQPQHF.

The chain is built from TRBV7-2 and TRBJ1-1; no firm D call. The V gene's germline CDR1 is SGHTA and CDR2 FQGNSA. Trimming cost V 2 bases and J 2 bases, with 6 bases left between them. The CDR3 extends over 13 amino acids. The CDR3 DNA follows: TGTGCCAGCAGCTTAAACGGTAACACTGAAGCTTTCTTT. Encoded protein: CASSLNGNTEAFF.

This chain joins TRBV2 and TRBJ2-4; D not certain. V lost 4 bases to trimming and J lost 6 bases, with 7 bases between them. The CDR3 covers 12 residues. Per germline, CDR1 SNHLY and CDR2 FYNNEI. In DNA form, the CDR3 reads TGTGCCAGCAGTGTTAAGGGAAACATTCAGTACTTC. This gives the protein CASSVKGNIQYF.

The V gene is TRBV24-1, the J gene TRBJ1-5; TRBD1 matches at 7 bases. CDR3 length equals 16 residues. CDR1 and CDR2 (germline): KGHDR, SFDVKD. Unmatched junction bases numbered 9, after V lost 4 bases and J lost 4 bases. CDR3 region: CATSDPTAGGNQPQHF. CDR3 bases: TGTGCCACCAGTGACCCTACGGCAGGGGGTAATCAGCCCCAGCATTTT.

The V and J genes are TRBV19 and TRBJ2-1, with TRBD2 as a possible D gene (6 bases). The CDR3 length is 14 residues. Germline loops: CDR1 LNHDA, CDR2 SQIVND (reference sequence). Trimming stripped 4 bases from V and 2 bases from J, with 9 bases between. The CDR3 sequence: CASSNGGAYNEQFF. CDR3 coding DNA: TGTGCCAGTAGTAACGGGGGAGCCTACAATGAGCAGTTCTTC.